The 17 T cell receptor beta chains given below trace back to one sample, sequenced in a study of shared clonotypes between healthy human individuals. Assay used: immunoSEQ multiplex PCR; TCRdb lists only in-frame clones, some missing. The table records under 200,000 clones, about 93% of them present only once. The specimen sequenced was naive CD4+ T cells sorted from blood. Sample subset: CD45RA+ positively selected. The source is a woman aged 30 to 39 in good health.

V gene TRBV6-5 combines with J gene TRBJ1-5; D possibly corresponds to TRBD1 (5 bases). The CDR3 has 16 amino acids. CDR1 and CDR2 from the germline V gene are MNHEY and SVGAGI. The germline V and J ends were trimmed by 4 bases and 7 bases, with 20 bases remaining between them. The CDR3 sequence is CASSLIRDGPLQPQHF. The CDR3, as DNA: TGTGCCAGCAGTTTAATCCGGGACGGACCCTTGCAGCCCCAGCATTTT.

Written as DNA, the CDR3 is TGTGCCAGCAGCACGGGAATTAGCGTAGCCTACGAGCAGTACTTC. Translated: CASSTGISVAYEQYF. The chain carries TRBV21-1 and TRBJ2-7; the table's TRBD2 call for D was not verified on the DNA. TRBV21-1 has pseudogene status. The CDR3 is made up of 15 amino acids.

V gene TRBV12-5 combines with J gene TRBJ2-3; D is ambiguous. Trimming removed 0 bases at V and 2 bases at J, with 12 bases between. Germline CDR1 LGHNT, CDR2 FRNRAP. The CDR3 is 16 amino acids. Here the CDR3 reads CASGLVLGRPTDTQYF. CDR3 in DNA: TGTGCTAGTGGTTTGGTTCTAGGGCGGCCCACAGATACGCAGTATTTT.

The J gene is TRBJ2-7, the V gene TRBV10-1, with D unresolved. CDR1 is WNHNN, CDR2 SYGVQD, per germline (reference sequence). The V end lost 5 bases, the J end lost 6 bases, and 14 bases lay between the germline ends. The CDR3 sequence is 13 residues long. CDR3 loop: CASSFDPAREQYF. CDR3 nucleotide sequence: TGCGCCAGCAGTTTTGATCCGGCTCGCGAGCAGTACTTC.

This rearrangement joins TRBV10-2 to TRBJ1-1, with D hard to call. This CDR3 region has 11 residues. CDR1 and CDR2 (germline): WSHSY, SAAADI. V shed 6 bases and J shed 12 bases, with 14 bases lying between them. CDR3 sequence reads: CASRQTLSTFF. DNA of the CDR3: TGCGCCAGCAGGCAGACCCTGTCCACTTTCTTT.

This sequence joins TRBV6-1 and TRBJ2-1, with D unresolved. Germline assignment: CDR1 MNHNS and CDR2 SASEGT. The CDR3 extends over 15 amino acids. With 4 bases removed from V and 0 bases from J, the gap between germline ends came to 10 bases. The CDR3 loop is CASSAGGSSYNEQFF. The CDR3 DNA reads TGTGCCAGCAGTGCGGGCGGAAGCTCCTACAATGAGCAGTTCTTC.

The chain's CDR3 is CASRRLTGGHYEQYF. DNA of the CDR3: TGTGCCAGCAGGAGACTGACAGGGGGTCACTACGAGCAGTACTTC. The chain employs TRBV11-2 and TRBJ2-7; 9 bases are shared with TRBD1. CDR3 size: 15 residues. Germline CDR1 is SGHAT and CDR2 is FQNNGV. The V gene end was trimmed by 6 bases and the J gene end by 3 bases; junction bases not matched to a gene: 9.

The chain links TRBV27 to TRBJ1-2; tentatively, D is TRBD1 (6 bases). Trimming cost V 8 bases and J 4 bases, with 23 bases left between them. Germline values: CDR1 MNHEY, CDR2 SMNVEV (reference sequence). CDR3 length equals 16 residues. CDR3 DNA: TGTGCCAGCCACAAAAGCGTCGGGGGCACAGGCTATGGCTACACCTTC. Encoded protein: CASHKSVGGTGYGYTF.

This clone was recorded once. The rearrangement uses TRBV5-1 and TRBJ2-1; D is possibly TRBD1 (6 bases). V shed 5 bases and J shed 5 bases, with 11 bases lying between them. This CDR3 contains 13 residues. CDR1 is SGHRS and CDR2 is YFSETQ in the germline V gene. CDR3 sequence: CASRAGANNEQFF. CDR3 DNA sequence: TGCGCCAGCAGGGCAGGGGCTAACAATGAGCAGTTCTTC.

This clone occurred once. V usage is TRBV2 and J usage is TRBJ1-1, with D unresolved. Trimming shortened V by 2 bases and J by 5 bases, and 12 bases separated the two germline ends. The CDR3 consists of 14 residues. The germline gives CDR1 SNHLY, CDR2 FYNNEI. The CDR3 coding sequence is TGTGCCAGCAGTGAACTCCCCCCGCCAACTGAAGCTTTCTTT. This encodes CASSELPPPTEAFF.

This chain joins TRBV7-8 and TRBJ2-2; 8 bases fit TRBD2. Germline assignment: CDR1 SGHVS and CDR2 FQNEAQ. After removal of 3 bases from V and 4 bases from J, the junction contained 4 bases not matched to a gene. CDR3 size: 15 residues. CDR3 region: CASSFLREGTGELFF. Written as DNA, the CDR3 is TGTGCCAGCAGCTTTCTTCGGGAGGGCACCGGGGAGCTGTTTTTT.

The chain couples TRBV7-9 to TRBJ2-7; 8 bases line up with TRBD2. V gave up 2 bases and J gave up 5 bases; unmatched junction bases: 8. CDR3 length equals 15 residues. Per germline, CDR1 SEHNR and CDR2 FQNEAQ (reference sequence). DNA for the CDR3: TGTGCCAGCAGCTTAAAAAGCGCGGGGGGCGACGAGCAGTACTTC. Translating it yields CASSLKSAGGDEQYF.

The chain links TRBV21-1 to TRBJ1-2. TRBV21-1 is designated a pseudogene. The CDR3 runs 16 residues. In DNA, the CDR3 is TGTGCCAGCAGCAAAGATACGGAGGGGGTTTATGGTGGCTACACCTTC. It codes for CASSKDTEGVYGGYTF.

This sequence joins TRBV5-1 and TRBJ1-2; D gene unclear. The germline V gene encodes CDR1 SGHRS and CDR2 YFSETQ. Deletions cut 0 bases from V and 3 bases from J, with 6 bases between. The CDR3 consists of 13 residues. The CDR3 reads CASSLAGDYGYTF. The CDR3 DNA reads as TGCGCCAGCAGCTTGGCAGGTGACTATGGCTACACCTTC.

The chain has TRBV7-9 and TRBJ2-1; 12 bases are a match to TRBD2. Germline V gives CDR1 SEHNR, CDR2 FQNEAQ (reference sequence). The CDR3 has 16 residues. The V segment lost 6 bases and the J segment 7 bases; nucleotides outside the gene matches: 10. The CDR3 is CASRRTTSGSSNEQFF. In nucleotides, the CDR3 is TGTGCCAGCAGGCGAACGACTAGCGGGAGTTCGAATGAGCAGTTCTTC.

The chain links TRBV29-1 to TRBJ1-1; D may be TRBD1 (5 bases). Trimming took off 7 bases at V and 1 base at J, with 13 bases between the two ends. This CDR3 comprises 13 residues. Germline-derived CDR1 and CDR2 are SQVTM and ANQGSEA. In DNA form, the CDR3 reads TGCAGCGCGGCCAGGGCTTCGAACACTGAAGCTTTCTTT. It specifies CSAARASNTEAFF.

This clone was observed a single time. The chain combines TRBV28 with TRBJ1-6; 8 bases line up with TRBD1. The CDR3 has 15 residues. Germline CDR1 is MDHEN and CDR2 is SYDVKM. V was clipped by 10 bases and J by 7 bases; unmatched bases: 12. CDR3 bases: TGTGCCACAACGCAGGGGGCGCGGAGAAATTCACCCCTCCACTTT. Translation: CATTQGARRNSPLHF.